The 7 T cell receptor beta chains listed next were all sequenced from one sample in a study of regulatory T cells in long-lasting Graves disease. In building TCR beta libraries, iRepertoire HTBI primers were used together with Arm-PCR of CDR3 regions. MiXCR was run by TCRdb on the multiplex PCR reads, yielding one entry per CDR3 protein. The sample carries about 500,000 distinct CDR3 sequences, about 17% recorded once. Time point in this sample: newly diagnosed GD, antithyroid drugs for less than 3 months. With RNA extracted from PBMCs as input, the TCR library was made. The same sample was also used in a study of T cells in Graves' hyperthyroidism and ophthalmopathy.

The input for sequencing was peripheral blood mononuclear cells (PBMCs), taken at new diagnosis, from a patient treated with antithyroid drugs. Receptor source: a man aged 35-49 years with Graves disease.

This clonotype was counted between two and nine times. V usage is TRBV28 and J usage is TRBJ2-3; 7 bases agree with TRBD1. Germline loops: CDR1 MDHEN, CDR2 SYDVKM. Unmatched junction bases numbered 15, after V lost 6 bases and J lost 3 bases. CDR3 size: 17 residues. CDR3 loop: CASSRGGRGQWTDTQYF. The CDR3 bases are TGTGCCAGCAGCCGAGGGGGAAGGGGGCAGTGGACAGATACGCAGTATTTT.

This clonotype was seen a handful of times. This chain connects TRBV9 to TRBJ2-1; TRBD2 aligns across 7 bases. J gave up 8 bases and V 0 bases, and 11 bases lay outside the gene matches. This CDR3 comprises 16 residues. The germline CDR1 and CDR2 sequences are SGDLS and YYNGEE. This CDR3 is CASSVDSGGLLDEQFF. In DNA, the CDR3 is TGTGCCAGCAGCGTAGACTCGGGAGGACTCCTCGATGAGCAGTTCTTC. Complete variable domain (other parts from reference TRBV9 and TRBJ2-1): DSGVTQTPKHLITATGQRVTLRCSPRSGDLSVYWYQQSLDQGLQFLIQYYNGEERAKGNILERFSAQQFPDLHSELNLSSLELGDSALYFCASSVDSGGLLDEQFFGPGTRLTVL.

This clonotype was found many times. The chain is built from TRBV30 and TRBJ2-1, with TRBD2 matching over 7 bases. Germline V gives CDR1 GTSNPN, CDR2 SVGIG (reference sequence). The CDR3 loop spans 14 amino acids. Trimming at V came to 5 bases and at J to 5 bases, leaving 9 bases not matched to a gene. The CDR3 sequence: CAWQAGTINNEQFF. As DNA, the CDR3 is TGTGCCTGGCAGGCCGGGACTATAAACAATGAGCAGTTCTTC.

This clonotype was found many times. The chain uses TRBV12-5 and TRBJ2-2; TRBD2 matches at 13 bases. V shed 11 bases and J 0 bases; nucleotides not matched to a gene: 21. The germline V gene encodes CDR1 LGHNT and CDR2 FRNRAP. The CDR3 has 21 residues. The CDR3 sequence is CAVVDDKARTSGRSNTGELFF. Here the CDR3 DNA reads TGTGCTGTGGTGGATGATAAAGCGCGGACTAGCGGGAGATCGAACACCGGGGAGCTGTTTTTT.

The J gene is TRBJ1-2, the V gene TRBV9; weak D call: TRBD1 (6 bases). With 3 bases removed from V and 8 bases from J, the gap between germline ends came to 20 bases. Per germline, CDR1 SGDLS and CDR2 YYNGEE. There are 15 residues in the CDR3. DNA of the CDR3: TGTGCCAGCAGCGGAGGGTGGGACAATCGGGGCGGCTACACCTTC. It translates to CASSGGWDNRGGYTF. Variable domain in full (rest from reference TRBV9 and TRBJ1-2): DSGVTQTPKHLITATGQRVTLRCSPRSGDLSVYWYQQSLDQGLQFLIQYYNGEERAKGNILERFSAQQFPDLHSELNLSSLELGDSALYFCASSGGWDNRGGYTFGSGTRLTVV.

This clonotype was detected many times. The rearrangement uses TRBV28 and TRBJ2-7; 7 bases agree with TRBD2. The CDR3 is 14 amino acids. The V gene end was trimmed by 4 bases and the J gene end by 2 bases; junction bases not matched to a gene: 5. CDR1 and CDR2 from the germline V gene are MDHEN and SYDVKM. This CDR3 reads CASSSGGSTYEQYF. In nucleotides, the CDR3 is TGTGCCAGCAGTTCGGGAGGCAGCACCTACGAGCAGTACTTC.

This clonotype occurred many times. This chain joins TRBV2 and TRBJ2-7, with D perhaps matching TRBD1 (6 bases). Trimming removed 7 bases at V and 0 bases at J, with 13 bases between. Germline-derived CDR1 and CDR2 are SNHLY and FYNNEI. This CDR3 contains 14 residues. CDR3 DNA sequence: TGTGCCAGCATATTGGGACACAGCTCCTACGAGCAGTACTTC. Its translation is CASILGHSSYEQYF.